These T cell receptor beta chains were read from a single sample in a study of identical twins. TCRdb analysed the 5' RACE reads with MiXCR anew, one entry per CDR3 protein. The table records approximately 150,000 distinct CDR3 sequences, around 3.6% of them present only once. The sequenced sample consisted of memory T cells sorted from blood. These receptor sequences come from a young man in good health. CDR3s include the opening cysteine and the closing phenylalanine or tryptophan. Fields, in order: CDR3 protein, CDR3 DNA, D gene, clone size, V gene, J gene. A D gene is named only where the DNA matches it firmly. Rows give clone size only sometimes, using once, few, many, or a class for an expanded clone.

cdr3_aa: CSARLRGTSGRRSTDTQYF; cdr3_nt: TGCAGTGCTAGACTCAGAGGGACTAGCGGGAGAAGAAGTACAGATACGCAGTATTTT; d_call: TRBD2; clone_size: many; v_call: TRBV20-1; j_call: TRBJ2-3
cdr3_aa: CASTPGGTDTQYF; cdr3_nt: TGTGCCAGCACCCCGGGGGGCACAGATACGCAGTATTTT; d_call: -; clone_size: many; v_call: TRBV5-4; j_call: TRBJ2-3
cdr3_aa: CAISLSGRSFEQYF; cdr3_nt: TGTGCCATCAGTCTAAGCGGGAGAAGTTTCGAGCAGTACTTC; d_call: TRBD2; clone_size: -; v_call: TRBV10-3; j_call: TRBJ2-7
cdr3_aa: CAISAGTYGYTF; cdr3_nt: TGTGCCATCTCAGCCGGGACCTATGGCTACACCTTC; d_call: -; clone_size: many; v_call: TRBV6-6; j_call: TRBJ1-2
cdr3_aa: CASSSTSSSADTQYF; cdr3_nt: TGTGCCAGCAGCTCCACTAGTAGTTCCGCAGATACGCAGTATTTT; d_call: -; clone_size: many; v_call: TRBV7-6; j_call: TRBJ2-3
cdr3_aa: CASSVLKDGEQYF; cdr3_nt: TGTGCCAGCAGCGTACTGAAGGATGGCGAGCAGTACTTC; d_call: -; clone_size: many; v_call: TRBV9; j_call: TRBJ2-7
cdr3_aa: CASSSDSRKTQYF; cdr3_nt: TGTGCCAGCAGTTCCGACAGCAGGAAGACCCAGTACTTC; d_call: -; clone_size: many; v_call: TRBV7-9; j_call: TRBJ2-5
cdr3_aa: CASSPSVNTEAFF; cdr3_nt: TGTGCCAGCTCACCTTCCGTGAACACTGAAGCTTTCTTT; d_call: -; clone_size: many; v_call: TRBV4-2; j_call: TRBJ1-1
cdr3_aa: CASSPGQFGDNEQFF; cdr3_nt: TGTGCCAGCAGCCCCGGACAGTTCGGAGACAATGAGCAGTTCTTC; d_call: -; clone_size: many; v_call: TRBV2; j_call: TRBJ2-1
cdr3_aa: CSGSRGGPHYEQFF; cdr3_nt: TGCAGCGGCAGCAGGGGGGGGCCTCACTATGAGCAGTTCTTC; d_call: -; clone_size: many; v_call: TRBV29-1; j_call: TRBJ2-1
cdr3_aa: CSSLEDRVPGELFF; cdr3_nt: TGCAGTTCTCTGGAGGACCGGGTGCCCGGGGAGCTGTTTTTT; d_call: -; clone_size: many; v_call: TRBV20-1; j_call: TRBJ2-2
cdr3_aa: CATESRFYNEQFF; cdr3_nt: TGTGCCACCGAGTCGCGGTTCTACAATGAGCAGTTCTTC; d_call: -; clone_size: many; v_call: TRBV24-1; j_call: TRBJ2-1
cdr3_aa: CASSFGQYTGELFF; cdr3_nt: TGTGCCAGCAGCTTTGGACAGTACACCGGGGAGCTGTTTTTT; d_call: -; clone_size: many; v_call: TRBV11-3; j_call: TRBJ2-2
cdr3_aa: CASSQGSGSNEQFF; cdr3_nt: TGCGCCAGCAGCCAAGGGTCTGGTAGCAATGAGCAGTTCTTC; d_call: -; clone_size: many; v_call: TRBV4-1; j_call: TRBJ2-1
cdr3_aa: CSVAGTGGADTQYF; cdr3_nt: TGCAGCGTCGCCGGGACAGGGGGCGCAGATACGCAGTATTTT; d_call: TRBD1; clone_size: many; v_call: TRBV29-1; j_call: TRBJ2-3
cdr3_aa: CASSLGPTEDTQYF; cdr3_nt: TGTGCCAGCAGCTTAGGCCCTACGGAGGATACGCAGTATTTT; d_call: -; clone_size: many; v_call: TRBV7-6; j_call: TRBJ2-3
cdr3_aa: CASKRGQTNTGELFF; cdr3_nt: TGTGCCAGCAAAAGGGGTCAAACGAACACCGGGGAGCTGTTTTTT; d_call: -; clone_size: -; v_call: TRBV2; j_call: TRBJ2-2
cdr3_aa: CASTPGGTLSYNEQFF; cdr3_nt: TGTGCCAGCACCCCAGGGGGGACCCTCTCCTACAATGAGCAGTTCTTC; d_call: -; clone_size: many; v_call: TRBV12-3/TRBV12-4; j_call: TRBJ2-1
cdr3_aa: CASSQDRVRGYGYTF; cdr3_nt: TGTGCCAGCAGCCAAGATAGGGTAAGGGGCTATGGCTACACCTTC; d_call: -; clone_size: many; v_call: TRBV4-2; j_call: TRBJ1-2
cdr3_aa: CASSPQENIQYF; cdr3_nt: TGTGCCAGCAGCCCCCAGGAAAACATTCAGTACTTC; d_call: -; clone_size: many; v_call: TRBV3-1; j_call: TRBJ2-4
cdr3_aa: CASGSRSEKLFF; cdr3_nt: TGTGCCAGCGGGAGCCGGTCCGAAAAACTGTTTTTT; d_call: -; clone_size: many; v_call: TRBV12-3/TRBV12-4; j_call: TRBJ1-4
cdr3_aa: CANSPGPGRNTGELFF; cdr3_nt: TGTGCCAACTCCCCTGGACCAGGGCGAAACACCGGGGAGCTGTTTTTT; d_call: -; clone_size: -; v_call: TRBV6-4; j_call: TRBJ2-2
cdr3_aa: CASSLSGGRVTDTQYF; cdr3_nt: TGTGCCAGCAGCTTATCTGGCGGGAGAGTAACAGATACGCAGTATTTT; d_call: TRBD2; clone_size: many; v_call: TRBV5-5; j_call: TRBJ2-3
cdr3_aa: CASSDGATGELFF; cdr3_nt: TGTGCCAGCAGTGACGGCGCCACCGGGGAGCTGTTTTTT; d_call: -; clone_size: many; v_call: TRBV6-4; j_call: TRBJ2-2
cdr3_aa: CASSSGGLAINEQFF; cdr3_nt: TGTGCCAGCAGCTCAGGGGGACTAGCAATCAATGAGCAGTTCTTC; d_call: TRBD2; clone_size: many; v_call: TRBV7-3; j_call: TRBJ2-1
cdr3_aa: CASSTAGTGGFGSSYEQYF; cdr3_nt: TGTGCCAGTAGTACAGCCGGGACAGGGGGGTTCGGAAGCTCCTACGAGCAGTACTTC; d_call: TRBD1; clone_size: -; v_call: TRBV19; j_call: TRBJ2-7
cdr3_aa: CASSEFASSSETQYF; cdr3_nt: TGCGCCAGCAGTGAGTTTGCTAGCTCCTCGGAGACCCAGTACTTC; d_call: -; clone_size: -; v_call: TRBV10-2; j_call: TRBJ2-5
cdr3_aa: CSAVPQNEQYF; cdr3_nt: TGCAGTGCCGTCCCCCAGAACGAGCAGTACTTC; d_call: -; clone_size: many; v_call: TRBV20-1; j_call: TRBJ2-7
cdr3_aa: CASSLPGVNTEAFF; cdr3_nt: TGTGCCAGCAGTCTACCCGGGGTGAACACTGAAGCTTTCTTT; d_call: -; clone_size: many; v_call: TRBV6-2/TRBV6-3; j_call: TRBJ1-1
cdr3_aa: CASSPASRSDTQYF; cdr3_nt: TGTGCCAGCAGCCCCGCAAGTCGGTCAGATACGCAGTATTTT; d_call: -; clone_size: many; v_call: TRBV5-6; j_call: TRBJ2-3
cdr3_aa: CASSYRDRGQGKAFF; cdr3_nt: TGTGCCAGCAGTTACCGGGACCGGGGCCAGGGGAAAGCTTTCTTT; d_call: -; clone_size: few; v_call: TRBV6-5; j_call: TRBJ1-1
cdr3_aa: CATSRDGTGPLQTQYF; cdr3_nt: TGTGCCACCAGCAGAGATGGGACAGGGCCACTTCAGACCCAGTACTTC; d_call: TRBD1; clone_size: many; v_call: TRBV15; j_call: TRBJ2-5
cdr3_aa: CASSISNQPQHF; cdr3_nt: TGTGCCAGCAGCATTAGCAATCAGCCCCAGCATTTT; d_call: -; clone_size: many; v_call: TRBV7-2; j_call: TRBJ1-5
cdr3_aa: CSASTGFSYEQYF; cdr3_nt: TGCAGTGCTAGCACAGGATTTTCCTACGAGCAGTACTTC; d_call: -; clone_size: many; v_call: TRBV20-1; j_call: TRBJ2-7
cdr3_aa: CASRNLTSGSLMFF; cdr3_nt: TGTGCCAGCAGGAACCTGACTAGCGGGAGTTTGATGTTCTTC; d_call: -; clone_size: many; v_call: TRBV21-1; j_call: TRBJ2-1
cdr3_aa: CASSSRGDRAKNIQYF; cdr3_nt: TGTGCCAGCAGCTCGCGGGGGGATCGAGCCAAAAACATTCAGTACTTC; d_call: TRBD2; clone_size: many; v_call: TRBV11-3; j_call: TRBJ2-4
cdr3_aa: CASTVRGGDSEFF; cdr3_nt: TGTGCCAGCACCGTACGCGGGGGGGATAGCGAGTTCTTC; d_call: TRBD2; clone_size: -; v_call: TRBV7-2; j_call: TRBJ2-1
cdr3_aa: CASSLALATGTNEQFF; cdr3_nt: TGTGCCAGCAGCTTGGCCTTAGCCACCGGGACCAATGAGCAGTTCTTC; d_call: -; clone_size: many; v_call: TRBV5-6; j_call: TRBJ2-1
cdr3_aa: CASSLVSGSGHGELFF; cdr3_nt: TGTGCCAGCAGCTTGGTCAGCGGGAGTGGCCACGGGGAGCTGTTTTTT; d_call: TRBD2; clone_size: -; v_call: TRBV11-3; j_call: TRBJ2-2
cdr3_aa: CASSSRGSRSYEQYF; cdr3_nt: TGTGCCAGCAGTTCGAGGGGGTCTCGCTCCTACGAGCAGTACTTC; d_call: -; clone_size: many; v_call: TRBV12-3/TRBV12-4; j_call: TRBJ2-7
cdr3_aa: CASSELGPNTEAFF; cdr3_nt: TGTGCCAGCAGTGAATTAGGACCGAACACTGAAGCTTTCTTT; d_call: -; clone_size: many; v_call: TRBV25-1; j_call: TRBJ1-1
cdr3_aa: CSARDQLPGVNTGELFF; cdr3_nt: TGCAGTGCTAGAGATCAACTGCCGGGAGTGAACACCGGGGAGCTGTTTTTT; d_call: -; clone_size: many; v_call: TRBV20-1; j_call: TRBJ2-2
cdr3_aa: CASSFVRGNYNSPLHF; cdr3_nt: TGTGCCAGCAGTTTTGTGAGAGGAAACTATAATTCACCCCTCCACTTT; d_call: -; clone_size: many; v_call: TRBV28; j_call: TRBJ1-6
cdr3_aa: CASSLGAGYHGELFF; cdr3_nt: TGTGCCAGCAGCTTAGGGGCAGGGTATCACGGGGAGCTGTTTTTT; d_call: -; clone_size: -; v_call: TRBV11-2; j_call: TRBJ2-2
cdr3_aa: CASSLEGTALGNQPQHF; cdr3_nt: TGTGCCAGCAGCTTGGAGGGAACCGCGCTGGGCAATCAGCCCCAGCATTTT; d_call: -; clone_size: -; v_call: TRBV5-5; j_call: TRBJ1-5
cdr3_aa: CASSELGRGEEQFF; cdr3_nt: TGTGCCAGCAGTGAATTAGGCAGGGGGGAAGAGCAGTTCTTC; d_call: -; clone_size: -; v_call: TRBV25-1; j_call: TRBJ2-1
cdr3_aa: CSARERRGGNQPQHF; cdr3_nt: TGCAGTGCTAGAGAACGCAGGGGTGGCAATCAGCCCCAGCATTTT; d_call: -; clone_size: many; v_call: TRBV20-1; j_call: TRBJ1-5
cdr3_aa: CASSANEGQGGQQYF; cdr3_nt: TGCGCCAGCAGCGCGAACGAGGGACAGGGTGGACAGCAGTACTTC; d_call: TRBD1; clone_size: many; v_call: TRBV5-1; j_call: TRBJ2-7
cdr3_aa: CASSQAGQLNSPLHF; cdr3_nt: TGCGCCAGCAGCCAAGCGGGACAGTTAAATTCACCCCTCCACTTT; d_call: TRBD1; clone_size: many; v_call: TRBV4-1; j_call: TRBJ1-6
cdr3_aa: CASSLGRLGADTQYF; cdr3_nt: TGTGCCAGCAGTTTGGGCAGGTTGGGGGCAGATACGCAGTATTTT; d_call: -; clone_size: many; v_call: TRBV12-3/TRBV12-4; j_call: TRBJ2-3
cdr3_aa: CASSLAAGGTDTQYF; cdr3_nt: TGTGCCAGCAGCTTAGCGGCGGGCGGCACAGATACGCAGTATTTT; d_call: -; clone_size: many; v_call: TRBV7-2; j_call: TRBJ2-3
cdr3_aa: CASSLYSSEQFF; cdr3_nt: TGTGCCAGCAGCTTATATAGCTCTGAGCAGTTCTTC; d_call: -; clone_size: many; v_call: TRBV5-6; j_call: TRBJ2-1
cdr3_aa: CASSPTGRDVTDTQYF; cdr3_nt: TGTGCCAGCAGCCCCACGGGTCGGGATGTGACAGATACGCAGTATTTT; d_call: -; clone_size: many; v_call: TRBV4-2; j_call: TRBJ2-3
cdr3_aa: CASSHENNEQFF; cdr3_nt: TGTGCCAGCAGCCACGAAAACAATGAGCAGTTCTTC; d_call: -; clone_size: -; v_call: TRBV4-2; j_call: TRBJ2-1
cdr3_aa: CASSEGTFGAFQYF; cdr3_nt: TGTGCCAGCAGTGAAGGGACTTTTGGGGCTTTTCAGTACTTC; d_call: -; clone_size: many; v_call: TRBV2; j_call: TRBJ2-4
cdr3_aa: CASHRSGTTNEKLFF; cdr3_nt: TGCGCCAGCCACAGGTCGGGGACAACTAATGAAAAACTGTTTTTT; d_call: -; clone_size: -; v_call: TRBV5-1; j_call: TRBJ1-4
cdr3_aa: CSAGEPDRAQPQHF; cdr3_nt: TGCAGTGCGGGAGAACCGGACAGGGCACAGCCCCAGCATTTT; d_call: TRBD1; clone_size: -; v_call: TRBV20-1; j_call: TRBJ1-5
cdr3_aa: CASSLGQGVTGELFF; cdr3_nt: TGTGCCAGCAGTTTAGGACAGGGGGTAACCGGGGAGCTGTTTTTT; d_call: TRBD1; clone_size: many; v_call: TRBV27; j_call: TRBJ2-2
cdr3_aa: CASSQTGAGEKLFF; cdr3_nt: TGCGCCAGCAGCCAGACGGGGGCGGGCGAAAAACTGTTTTTT; d_call: -; clone_size: many; v_call: TRBV5-1; j_call: TRBJ1-4
cdr3_aa: CASSWRATGWSDTEAFF; cdr3_nt: TGCGCCAGCAGCTGGCGAGCAACAGGGTGGAGTGACACTGAAGCTTTCTTT; d_call: -; clone_size: many; v_call: TRBV5-1; j_call: TRBJ1-1